A selection of T cell receptor beta chains follows, all from one sample in a study of T cell responses to AZD1222 COVID-19 vaccine. The protocol was immunoSEQ multiplex PCR, while the TCRdb copy is restricted to in-frame clones and leaves out a portion. The table shows about 130,000 clones, with roughly 90% occurring only once. The sample in question was peripheral blood, obtained 28 days after the second AZD1222 dose. These receptors were obtained from an adult who received the AZD1222 COVID-19 vaccine. CDR3s include the opening cysteine and the closing phenylalanine or tryptophan. Each record gives: J gene, clone size, V gene, D gene, CDR3 DNA, CDR3 protein. The D gene is left open where the match is weak. Where a row states a size, it is once, few, many or the class of an expanded clone; other rows omit it.

>TRBJ2-2|few|TRBV4-3|-
TGCGCCAGCAGCCAAGACTGGCGAACCGGGGAGCTGTTTTTT
CASSQDWRTGELFF
>TRBJ2-1|-|TRBV4-3|-
TGCGCCAGCAGCCAAGAGACCTCGAGCGGGTTTTACAATGAGCAGTTCTTC
CASSQETSSGFYNEQFF
>TRBJ1-2|-|TRBV7-9|-
TGTGCCAGCAGCCTAGCTGGCAGGGGCTTCTCTGGCTACACCTTC
CASSLAGRGFSGYTF
>TRBJ2-7|-|TRBV28|TRBD1
TGTGCCAGCAGTTCCTCCCCGGGACAGGGCTACGAGCAGTACTTC
CASSSSPGQGYEQYF
>TRBJ2-2|-|TRBV5-1|-
TGCGCCAGCAGCCAGCAGTTACTAGGCGCCGGGGAGCTGTTTTTT
CASSQQLLGAGELFF
>TRBJ2-1|-|TRBV5-1|TRBD2
TGCGCCAGCAGCTTCCTTCTCCTAGCGGGAGGCTACAATGAGCAGTTCTTC
CASSFLLLAGGYNEQFF
>TRBJ2-2|once|TRBV6-4|TRBD2
TGTGCCAGCAGCACTCAGGGAGGGCCTATTCACGGGGAGCTGTTTTTT
CASSTQGGPIHGELFF
>TRBJ2-1|-|TRBV19|-
TGTGCCAGTAGTATAGGGAGACAGGGAGGTAGTGAGCAGTTCTTC
CASSIGRQGGSEQFF
>TRBJ1-6|-|TRBV12-3/TRBV12-4|-
TGTGCCAGCAGATTGGGCAATTCACCCCTCCACTTT
CASRLGNSPLHF
>TRBJ1-5|-|TRBV6-6|-
TGTGCCAGCAGCTCTCAGGGGAGCAATCAGCCCCAGCATTTT
CASSSQGSNQPQHF
>TRBJ1-1|-|TRBV15|-
TGTGCCACCAGCAGAGCGGGATCTGAAGCTTTCTTT
CATSRAGSEAFF
>TRBJ1-1|-|TRBV18|-
TGTGCCAGCTCAGTGCGACAGACCTTCGATGAAGCTTTCTTT
CASSVRQTFDEAFF
>TRBJ2-2|-|TRBV18|-
TGTGCCAGCTCACCAGGGCAGGGGAACACCGGGGAGCTGTTTTTT
CASSPGQGNTGELFF
>TRBJ1-5|-|TRBV5-4|-
TGTGCCAGCAGCTTGGACGGCTACAATCAGCCCCAGCATTTT
CASSLDGYNQPQHF
>TRBJ1-2|-|TRBV24-1|-
TGTGCCACCCGGGGTGAAGGGGCCTATGGCTACACCTTC
CATRGEGAYGYTF
>TRBJ1-2|once|TRBV7-8|-
TGTGCCAGCAGCTTGCGGAGGGCGGAAGGCTACACCTTC
CASSLRRAEGYTF
>TRBJ2-5|-|TRBV28|-
TGTGCCAGCAGTTTAGGGTCAGTGGGAGAGACCCAGTACTTC
CASSLGSVGETQYF
>TRBJ2-5|-|TRBV30|TRBD1
TGTGCCTGGATGGGACAGGCCCACCAAGAGACCCAGTACTTC
CAWMGQAHQETQYF
>TRBJ1-1|-|TRBV11-2|TRBD1
TGTGCCAGCAGCTCGTCGGCGGGACAGGGGGCTTTCACTGAAGCTTTCTTT
CASSSSAGQGAFTEAFF
>TRBJ1-1|-|TRBV9|-
TGTGCCAGCAGCGTAGCCGACAGGCCCACTGAAGCTTTCTTT
CASSVADRPTEAFF
>TRBJ1-1|-|TRBV7-3|-
TGTGCCAGCAGCTTAACACGGAACACTGAAGCTTTCTTT
CASSLTRNTEAFF
>TRBJ1-2|-|TRBV6-5|-
TGTGCCAGCAGTAACTATGGCTACACCTTC
CASSNYGYTF
>TRBJ2-1|-|TRBV7-2|-
TGTGCCAGCTCCCCCCCACCGGGCCACAATGAGCAGTTCTTC
CASSPPPGHNEQFF
>TRBJ2-1|once|TRBV25-1|-
TGTGCCAGCAGTGAGACAGCGCTTTACAATGAGCAGTTCTTC
CASSETALYNEQFF
>TRBJ1-2|-|TRBV21-1|-
TGTGCCAGCAACTCGACAGGCGCCGCGCTTGGTTATGGCTACACCTTC
CASNSTGAALGYGYTF
>TRBJ2-1|-|TRBV3-1/TRBV3-2|TRBD2
TGTGCCAGCAGCCAAGTTTGGCCCTCCCTTACGGGACTAGCCTACAATGAGCAGTTCTTC
CASSQVWPSLTGLAYNEQFF
>TRBJ2-1|-|TRBV28|TRBD2
TGTGCCAGCAGTTTCAAAGTCGGACTAGCGGGAGGGGCGGTGTCCTACAATGAGCAGTTCTTC
CASSFKVGLAGGAVSYNEQFF
>TRBJ1-4|-|TRBV5-4|-
TGTGCCAGCAGCTTGGACGGGGCCTCAGAAAAACTGTTTTTT
CASSLDGASEKLFF
>TRBJ2-1|-|TRBV15|-
TGTGCCACCAGCAGAGTTTGGGGTAGCGCCTCCTACAATGAGCAGTTCTTC
CATSRVWGSASYNEQFF
>TRBJ2-2|-|TRBV2|TRBD1
TGTGCCAGCAGGCAGGGGGCGGCAGCCGGGGAGCTGTTTTTT
CASRQGAAAGELFF
>TRBJ2-7|once|TRBV11-2|TRBD1
TGTGCCAGCAGTCCCCTCGGGACAGGGGGCAGGTACGAGCAGTACTTC
CASSPLGTGGRYEQYF